In its sample, the clone carrying this T cell receptor (beta chain) was seen many times. TCRdb used MiXCR to reprocess the reads, holding one entry per CDR3 protein. The top ten hold 12% of the sample, which has hundreds of thousands of distinct CDR3 sequences, 15% to 20% seen once. The CDR3 totals 13 residues. V lost 5 bases, J lost 2 bases, and 9 bases lay in between. From germline, CDR1 is SGHTA and CDR2 FQGNSA. This sample stems from a study of T cell repertoires in cytomegalovirus infection. The chain joins TRBV7-2 to TRBJ2-5, with D perhaps matching TRBD2 (5 bases). Sequencing input: PBMCs. This receptor was obtained from a human donor in good health (CMV status not recorded). Some clones in this sample may be carry-over from other donors' samples. The CDR3 DNA reads as TGTGCCAGCAGCCGAGGGTCACAAGAGACCCAGTACTTC. This gives the protein CASSRGSQETQYF.